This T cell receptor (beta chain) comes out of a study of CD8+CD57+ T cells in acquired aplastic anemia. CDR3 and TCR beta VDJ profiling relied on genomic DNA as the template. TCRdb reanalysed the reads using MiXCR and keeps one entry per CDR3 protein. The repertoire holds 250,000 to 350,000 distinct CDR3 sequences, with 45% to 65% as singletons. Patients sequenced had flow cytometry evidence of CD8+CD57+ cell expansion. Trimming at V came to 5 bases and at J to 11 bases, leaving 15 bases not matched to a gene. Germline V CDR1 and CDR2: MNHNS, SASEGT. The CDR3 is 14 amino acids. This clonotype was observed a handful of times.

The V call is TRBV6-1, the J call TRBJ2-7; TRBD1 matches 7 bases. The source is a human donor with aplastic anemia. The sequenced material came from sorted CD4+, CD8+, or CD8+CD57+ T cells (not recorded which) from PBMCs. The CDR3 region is CASSSRDSSPTEYF. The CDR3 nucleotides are TGTGCCAGCAGTTCCCGGGACAGCTCTCCTACAGAGTACTTC.